The next 20 T cell receptor beta chains were all read from a single sample in a study of metastatic and nonmetastatic thyroid tumors. TCRdb ran MiXCR on the PCR reads. The profile shows approximately 16,000 clones, about 21% of them singletons. Every patient underwent thyroid surgery untreated. Sequenced: blood. Every receptor here comes from a female donor with papillary thyroid cancer or a benign thyroid nodule (not recorded which). Some clones in this sample may be carry-over from other donors' samples.

The sample holds a few counts of this clone. The CDR3 bases are TGTGCCAGCAGTTCCGCAGGGGGCGGTCACACCTTC. Translated: CASSSAGGGHTF. The rearrangement joins TRBV12-3 or TRBV12-4 to TRBJ1-2; 8 bases line up with TRBD1. J gave up 12 bases and V 4 bases, and 7 bases lay outside the gene matches. The CDR3 runs to 12 residues.

This clone has only a few counts. V is TRBV27 and J is TRBJ1-3, with D uncertain. V shed 3 bases and J shed 4 bases, with 7 bases lying between them. The CDR3 runs to 13 residues. CDR1 and CDR2 (germline): MNHEY, SMNVEV (reference sequence). DNA of the CDR3: TGTGCCAGCAGTTTCCGGTCGGGAAACACCATATATTTT. Translating it yields CASSFRSGNTIYF.

This clone was observed at least ten times. The rearrangement links TRBV30 to TRBJ1-2; D gene uncertain. The germline gives CDR1 GTSNPN, CDR2 SVGIG (reference sequence). The V end was cut by 4 bases, the J end by 0 bases, with 9 bases between. The CDR3 has 13 amino acids. The DNA for the CDR3 is TGTGCCTGGACACGGAGGGCTAACTATGGCTACACCTTC. As protein: CAWTRRANYGYTF.

The rearrangement links TRBV6-1 to TRBJ2-7; D perhaps matches TRBD1 (5 bases). Trimming stripped 0 bases from V and 11 bases from J, with 20 bases between. Germline loops: CDR1 MNHNS, CDR2 SASEGT. The CDR3 spans 15 residues. The CDR3 sequence is CASSEACDRSYVEYF. CDR3 coding DNA: TGTGCCAGCAGTGAAGCCTGTGACAGATCCTACGTGGAGTACTTC.

Note on this clone: In this CDR3 the conserved last residue, phenylalanine or tryptophan, is missing, so a read error is likely. This chain joins TRBV20-1 and TRBJ1-2; D unresolved. Germline V lookup: CDR1 DFQATT, CDR2 SNEGSKA (reference sequence). V was cut by 4 bases and J by 5 bases, with 8 bases left in between. This CDR3 comprises 11 residues. The CDR3 sequence is CSATYRYGYTV. The CDR3 DNA reads as TGCAGTGCTACCTACAGATATGGCTACACCGTC.

On this clone itself: The CDR3 carries no conserved terminal phenylalanine or tryptophan, so it likely arises from a read error. The rearrangement joins TRBV28 to TRBJ2-3; either TRBD1 or TRBD2 may fit D (5 bases each). Between the trimmed V and J ends, which lost 2 bases and 6 bases, there was a span of 12 bases. CDR1 is MDHEN and CDR2 is SYDVKM in the germline V gene. CDR3 length equals 14 residues. The CDR3 DNA reads as TGTGCCAGCAGTTTAATAGGGGAGACGGATACGCAGTATCTT. This sequence encodes CASSLIGETDTQYL.

By frequency in the sample, this clone is medium-sized. The chain is built from TRBV4-3 and TRBJ2-7, with D possibly TRBD2 on 6 matching bases. Germline V gives CDR1 LGHNA, CDR2 YSLEER. The CDR3 runs to 15 residues. The germline V and J ends were trimmed by 1 base and 0 bases, with 10 bases remaining between them. The CDR3 DNA sequence: TGCGCCAGCAGCCAAGTAGCGGACTACTCCTACGAGCAGTACTTC. The encoded protein is CASSQVADYSYEQYF.

This chain links TRBV20-1 with TRBJ2-1; D might be TRBD1 or TRBD2, each matching 6 bases. V was clipped by 2 bases and J by 8 bases, with 13 bases between them. The germline CDR1 and CDR2 sequences are DFQATT and SNEGSKA (reference sequence). The CDR3 covers 13 residues. The CDR3 nucleotides are TGCAGTGCTAGACCGGGGGCCAGGGATGAGCAGTTCTTC. Protein sequence: CSARPGARDEQFF.

The V gene is TRBV11-3, the J gene TRBJ2-7; 7 nucleotides agree with TRBD2. Germline V gene data show CDR1 as SGHNT and CDR2 as YENEEA. The CDR3 runs 16 residues. The J segment lost 5 bases and the V segment lost 5 bases, leaving 15 bases of the junction unmatched. The CDR3 loop reads CASSRAREGRAHEQYF. Here the CDR3 DNA reads TGTGCCAGCAGCCGAGCACGAGAGGGGAGGGCCCACGAGCAGTACTTC. The whole variable domain, filled in from reference TRBV11-3 and TRBJ2-7, reads EAGVVQSPRYKIIEKKQPVAFWCNPISGHNTLYWYLQNLGQGPELLIRYENEEAVDDSQLPKDRFSAERLKGVDSTLKIQPAELGDSAVYLCASSRAREGRAHEQYFGPGTRLTVT.

In its sample, this clone ranks as medium-sized. The V gene is TRBV6-1, the J gene TRBJ1-1; D possibly corresponds to TRBD1 (6 bases). Germline lookup yields CDR1 MNHNS and CDR2 SASEGT. V lost 7 bases to trimming and J lost 2 bases, with 17 bases between them. The CDR3 contains 15 residues. The CDR3 spells CASKIRQDINTEAFF. The CDR3 nucleotides read TGTGCCAGCAAGATCCGACAGGATATAAACACTGAAGCTTTCTTT.

The rearrangement uses TRBV6-1 and TRBJ2-2; D is uncertain. The CDR3 consists of 13 residues. Trimming left V 6 bases short and J 3 bases short, with 8 bases between. Germline CDR1 MNHNS, CDR2 SASEGT. The CDR3 protein is CASSPRDTGELFF. CDR3 nucleotides: TGTGCCAGCAGCCCCCGGGACACCGGGGAGCTGTTTTTT.

This clone was seen at least ten times. V usage is TRBV18 and J usage is TRBJ2-2; D is unclear. The germline V gene has CDR1 KGHSH and CDR2 LQKENI. The CDR3 spans 12 residues. The V and J ends lost 3 bases and 8 bases respectively, with 7 bases between them. The CDR3 DNA reads as TGTGCCAGCTCACCGGACCCTGGGGAGCTGTTTTTT. This codes for CASSPDPGELFF.

At least ten counts were recorded for this clone. The J gene is TRBJ2-3, the V gene TRBV10-3, with a possible D match to TRBD2 (6 bases). This CDR3 contains 16 residues. Trimming removed 3 bases from V and 3 bases from J, with 16 bases in between. CDR1 and CDR2 (germline): ENHRY, SYGVKD. The CDR3 protein is CAISDRSGEGTDTQYF. Written as DNA, the CDR3 is TGTGCCATCAGTGACAGGTCGGGAGAAGGAACAGATACGCAGTATTTT.

V is TRBV28 and J is TRBJ2-1; TRBD2 agrees at 11 bases. V shed 5 bases and J 14 bases; nucleotides not matched to a gene: 14. Germline CDR1 reads MDHEN; CDR2 reads SYDVKM. The CDR3 runs 15 residues. CDR3 sequence reads: CASSLLAGELSGEFF. DNA of the CDR3: TGTGCCAGCAGTCTACTAGCGGGAGAATTGAGTGGGGAGTTCTTC. Based on the CDR3 plus reference TRBV28 and TRBJ2-1, the full variable domain is DVKVTQSSRYLVKRTGEKVFLECVQDMDHENMFWYRQDPGLGLRLIYFSYDVKMKEKGDIPEGYSVSREKKERFSLILESASTNQTSMYLCASSLLAGELSGEFFGPGTRLTVL.

This clone was detected ten times or more. This CDR3 is also generated by other DNA sequences in the sample. V usage is TRBV4-2 and J usage is TRBJ2-2; TRBD1 matches at 11 bases. The CDR3 loop spans 17 amino acids. Per germline, CDR1 LGHNA and CDR2 YNFKEQ. Unmatched junction bases numbered 13, after V lost 7 bases and J lost 6 bases. The CDR3 protein is CASTKDRGPLVAGELFF. The CDR3 DNA reads TGTGCCAGCACCAAGGACAGGGGGCCTTTAGTGGCCGGGGAGCTGTTTTTT.

Note on this clone: Compared with germline, one end of the junction differs, possibly owing to a read error. The chain couples TRBV19 to TRBJ2-7; D uncertain. CDR3 length equals 16 residues. Germline CDR1 and CDR2: LNHDA and SQIVND (reference sequence). In DNA, the CDR3 is TGTTCCAGTAGTATAGTTTGGTGGGTTAGCTCCTACGAGCAGTACTTC. This codes for CSSSIVWWVSSYEQYF.

For this clone: Within the sample, other DNA sequences also encode this same CDR3. The chain recombines TRBV6-1 with TRBJ2-7; 9 nucleotides agree with TRBD1. The CDR3 has 15 residues. J gave up 0 bases and V 6 bases, and 6 bases lay outside the gene matches. Per germline, CDR1 MNHNS and CDR2 SASEGT. In DNA, the CDR3 is TGTGCCAGCAGGGACAGGGGTGACAGCTCCTACGAGCAGTACTTC. Its protein is CASRDRGDSSYEQYF.

This clone is classed as medium-sized (0.01 to 0.1%). V gene TRBV2 combines with J gene TRBJ2-1, with 8 bases identical to TRBD2. The CDR3 consists of 15 residues. J lost 8 bases, V lost 5 bases, and 11 bases had no gene match. Germline CDR1 is SNHLY and CDR2 is FYNNEI. The CDR3 sequence: CASSPGTSSFDEQFF. The CDR3 coding sequence is TGTGCCAGCAGTCCCGGGACTAGTTCTTTTGATGAGCAGTTCTTC.

This chain uses TRBV4-3 with TRBJ1-3; D call uncertain. CDR1 and CDR2 from the germline V gene are LGHNA and YSLEER. Trimming took 5 bases from V and 5 from J, leaving 10 bases between them. This CDR3 has 13 residues. This CDR3 reads CASSGRGRNTIYF. DNA for the CDR3: TGCGCCAGCAGCGGCCGTGGGAGAAACACCATATATTTT.

This clone was detected only a few times. The rearrangement joins TRBV12-3 or TRBV12-4 to TRBJ1-4, with TRBD1 identical over 10 bases. Trimming cost V 6 bases and J 6 bases; bases outside gene matches: 10. The CDR3 sequence is 16 residues long. DNA for the CDR3: TGTGCCAGCAGCTTGGTGCCCGGGACAGGGGATGAAAAACTGTTTTTT. Its translation: CASSLVPGTGDEKLFF.